These 13 T cell receptor beta chains share one sample of origin, sequenced in a study of T cell responses to AZD1222 COVID-19 vaccine. TCRdb's copy holds only in-frame clones and misses some; the assay was immunoSEQ multiplex PCR. The sample contains about 86,000 clones, approximately 85% of which appear only once. This sample comprised peripheral blood, obtained on day 0 of AZD1222 vaccination. These TCRs come from an adult in good health.

This sequence joins TRBV28 and TRBJ2-3, with 7 nucleotides matching TRBD1. V was pared by 6 bases and J by 8 bases, with 14 bases of the junction left unmatched. Germline-derived CDR1 and CDR2 are MDHEN and SYDVKM. The CDR3 is 15 amino acids. CDR3 sequence (DNA): TGTGCCAGCAGCCTGCCAGGGACAGCCGGCGGTACGCAGTATTTT. Its translation is CASSLPGTAGGTQYF.

The rearrangement links TRBV15 to TRBJ2-5; D may correspond to TRBD1 or TRBD2 (5 bases each). The CDR3 is made up of 13 amino acids. Germline V gene lookup returns CDR1 LNHNV and CDR2 YYDKDF (reference sequence). Trimming pared 4 bases from V and 4 bases from J, leaving 10 bases between. The CDR3 here is CATSTRDPETQYF. The CDR3 nucleotides read TGTGCCACCAGCACAAGGGACCCAGAGACCCAGTACTTC.

This sequence joins TRBV7-9 and TRBJ2-3, with 7 bases lining up with TRBD2. This CDR3 is 15 amino acids long. Trimming cost V 5 bases and J 2 bases; bases outside gene matches: 7. Germline loops: CDR1 SEHNR, CDR2 FQNEAQ (reference sequence). CDR3 in amino acids: CASSLRAGLTDTQYF. CDR3 coding DNA: TGTGCCAGCAGCCTAAGAGCGGGGCTCACAGATACGCAGTATTTT. Full variable domain (outside the CDR3, taken from reference TRBV7-9 and TRBJ2-3): DTGVSQNPRHKITKRGQNVTFRCDPISEHNRLYWYRQTLGQGPEFLTYFQNEAQLEKSRLLSDRFSAERPKGSFSTLEIQRTEQGDSAMYLCASSLRAGLTDTQYFGPGTRLTVL.

This rearrangement joins TRBV4-3 to TRBJ2-7, with 7 positions matching TRBD1. Looked up from germline, CDR1 is LGHNA and CDR2 is YSLEER. The junction had 2 bases not matched to a gene; V was cut back by 3 bases and J by 0 bases. The CDR3 is made up of 14 amino acids. The CDR3 sequence is CASSQSGGSYEQYF. The CDR3 DNA follows: TGCGCCAGCAGCCAGTCAGGGGGCTCCTACGAGCAGTACTTC.

The rearrangement uses TRBV11-1 and TRBJ2-1; 9 bases map to TRBD2. Trimming removed 4 bases from V and 15 bases from J; junction bases left unmatched: 16. Germline-derived CDR1 and CDR2 are SGHAT and FQDESV (reference sequence). This CDR3 is built from 15 residues. CDR3 sequence (DNA): TGTGCCAGCAGCTGGGGTGGTAGCGGGAGTTCAGTTGGGTTCTTC. This gives the protein CASSWGGSGSSVGFF. Full variable domain (outside the CDR3, taken from reference TRBV11-1 and TRBJ2-1): EAEVAQSPRYKITEKSQAVAFWCDPISGHATLYWYRQILGQGPELLVQFQDESVVDDSQLPKDRFSAERLKGVDSTLKIQPAELGDSAMYLCASSWGGSGSSVGFFGPGTRLTVL.

The gene calls are TRBV7-9 and TRBJ2-3, with TRBD2 matching 8 bases. Trimming cost V 5 bases and J 4 bases; bases outside gene matches: 8. The CDR3 has 15 residues. Per germline, CDR1 SEHNR and CDR2 FQNEAQ (reference sequence). In nucleotides, the CDR3 is TGTGCCAGCAGCCGCTTAGCGGGGAGAGCAGATACGCAGTATTTT. This sequence encodes CASSRLAGRADTQYF.

V is TRBV27 and J is TRBJ2-5, with D tentatively TRBD1 (5 bases). The germline gives CDR1 MNHEY, CDR2 SMNVEV (reference sequence). The CDR3 totals 18 residues. The V end was cut by 5 bases, the J end by 2 bases, with 24 bases between. CDR3 amino acids: CASSTSWRRAKRQETQYF. The CDR3 DNA reads TGTGCCAGCAGTACCTCGTGGCGCAGGGCGAAGAGACAAGAGACCCAGTACTTC.

J is TRBJ2-1 and V is TRBV5-4; the D call may be TRBD1 or TRBD2 (5 bases each). CDR3 size: 15 residues. Germline assignment: CDR1 SGHNT and CDR2 YYREEE (reference sequence). V was clipped by 0 bases and J by 2 bases, with 9 bases between them. CDR3 protein: CASSLAGTAYNEQFF. The DNA of the CDR3 is TGTGCCAGCAGCTTGGCCGGGACGGCCTACAATGAGCAGTTCTTC.

This clone was counted a single time. The rearrangement joins TRBV6-5 to TRBJ2-1; 8 nucleotides match TRBD2. Germline CDR1 MNHEY, CDR2 SVGAGI. The J segment lost 1 base and the V segment lost 6 bases, leaving 2 bases of the junction unmatched. The CDR3 is 14 amino acids. CDR3 protein: CASRSGSSYNEQFF. CDR3 DNA sequence: TGTGCCAGCAGGAGCGGGAGTTCCTACAATGAGCAGTTCTTC.

The chain is built from TRBV27 and TRBJ2-2; D not certain. CDR3 length: 13 amino acids. Germline V gene data show CDR1 as MNHEY and CDR2 as SMNVEV (reference sequence). Trimming removed 5 bases from V and 7 bases from J, with 11 bases in between. The chain's CDR3 is CASSLEARGELFF. The CDR3 DNA sequence: TGTGCCAGCAGTCTCGAGGCTCGCGGGGAGCTGTTTTTT.

This clone was counted many times. The chain links TRBV28 to TRBJ2-2, with a possible D match to TRBD1 (6 bases). This CDR3 has 17 amino acids. Per the germline V gene, CDR1 is MDHEN and CDR2 is SYDVKM. V was shortened by 7 bases and J by 2 bases, with 20 bases between the two germline ends. The CDR3 protein is CASTFQQGTHNTGELFF. The DNA for the CDR3 is TGTGCCAGCACCTTCCAGCAGGGGACACATAACACCGGGGAGCTGTTTTTT. The whole variable domain, remainder taken from reference TRBV28 and TRBJ2-2, is DVKVTQSSRYLVKRTGEKVFLECVQDMDHENMFWYRQDPGLGLRLIYFSYDVKMKEKGDIPEGYSVSREKKERFSLILESASTNQTSMYLCASTFQQGTHNTGELFFGEGSRLTVL.

This sequence joins TRBV29-1 and TRBJ2-1; 11 bases are a match to TRBD2. The junction had 4 bases not matched to a gene; V was cut back by 0 bases and J by 6 bases. Germline values: CDR1 SQVTM, CDR2 ANQGSEA. This CDR3 contains 15 residues. Here the CDR3 reads CSVEDRLAGSNEQFF. The CDR3 DNA is TGCAGCGTTGAAGATAGACTAGCGGGATCCAATGAGCAGTTCTTC.

V gene TRBV7-9 combines with J gene TRBJ2-2; D gene ambiguous. In germline, CDR1 is SEHNR, CDR2 FQNEAQ (reference sequence). The CDR3 runs to 15 residues. Trimming shortened V by 2 bases and J by 6 bases, and 13 bases separated the two germline ends. The CDR3 coding sequence is TGTGCCAGCAGCTTATCTCAGGCGTGGGCCGGGGAGCTGTTTTTT. Residues: CASSLSQAWAGELFF.